Listed below are T cell receptor beta chains from one sample, sequenced in a study of shared clonotypes between healthy human individuals. TCRdb's copy holds only in-frame clones and misses some; the assay was immunoSEQ multiplex PCR. Here the sample spans around 2,100,000 clones, 85% to 95% being singletons. Material: naive CD8+ T cells sorted from blood. These receptors were collected from a man aged 18-30 years in good health. The conserved cysteine and the conserved F or W are not part of the CDR3 here.

TRBV10-2 ASSESQAGGYT
TRBV11-2 ASSPREFADTQY
TRBV13 ASSLFSGDMNYGYT
TRBV6-5 ASSYFRSKYEQY
TRBV7-4 ASSLGGRYNEQF
TRBV4-1 ASSTGLDGLSEQF
TRBV6-1 ATSTWAGPSYEQY
TRBV9 ASSVVGTSMNTEAF
TRBV27 ASSPSLYEQY
TRBV28 ATFTSRTGLNEKLF
TRBV27 ASTTGAGANNEQF
TRBV10-3 AISEEAGGQNTGELF
TRBV5-6 ASSFTGDREQY
TRBV7-9 ASSSPSDYTDTQY
TRBV5-6 ASSLMSYEQY
TRBV28 ASSSDRQSNQPQH
TRBV19 ASSTGNNEQF
TRBV11-2 ASSLAAPGATGYNEQF
TRBV2 ASTMDTQGQPQH
TRBV5-8 ASSGGTSGRTDTQY
TRBV5-6 ASSWVPEGSYNSPLH
TRBV9 ASSTGGSYNEQF
TRBV7-8 ASSLKPALASGSSYEQY
TRBV29-1 SVGNFEVIGYTEAF
TRBV5-6 ASSLRGALAQY
TRBV27 ASSLLSGQGSDYGYT
TRBV4-1 ASSQPPGPTIGGELF
TRBV27 ASSPSRGAGVYEQY
TRBV6-1 ASIPGNTEAF
TRBV7-6 ASSPTSGSSYEQY
TRBV2 ASSEALVTGAGEQY
TRBV2 ASSAGGLEQY
TRBV4-3 ASSQVSGQETQY
TRBV19 ASSIGPRYEQY
TRBV4-2 ASSHGLQDEQY
TRBV10-3 AITGTSGTYEQY
TRBV19 ASGTGPSYEQY
TRBV30 AWGKEREQY
TRBV25-1 ASQEVQENTEAF
TRBV10-3 AITARGGEGDEQY
TRBV6-5 ASSVDGFDGYT
TRBV10-3 AINDNRANYGYT
TRBV27 ASSLWNTDTQY
TRBV30 AWSVWATEAF
TRBV25-1 ASSDPGTAYNEQF
TRBV27 ASSLTSWAPYEQY
TRBV7-8 ASSPTGTEAF
TRBV7-2 ASSAGLAGGYEQY
TRBV28 ASSLADREPHNEQF
TRBV4-3 ASSQEPVQYGELF
TRBV6-6 ASSIQGAPLNEQF
TRBV19 ASSKTGGNEQF